A single sample gave rise to the 2 T cell receptor beta chains below, sequenced in a study of T cells in women clearing cervical HPV infection. The repertoire was sequenced with immunoSEQ multiplex PCR; TCRdb's copy has only in-frame clones and lacks some. Its table lists approximately 35,000 clones. Material: blood buffy coat. These receptors all come from a woman aged 18-70 years with a cervical HPV16 infection that either progressed to CIN3+ or cleared (not recorded which).

Notes on this clone: The observed sequence ends 3 residues before the CDR3 terminus, with the missing tail filled in from the germline J gene. The genes are TRBV7-7 and TRBJ2-2; D gene ambiguous. This CDR3 has 14 amino acids. Germline CDR1 reads SSHAT; CDR2 reads FNYEAQ (reference sequence). Trimming removed 6 bases from V and 6 bases from J, with 14 bases in between. This CDR3 reads CASSPRLEPGELFF. The sequenced part of the CDR3 DNA is TGTGCCAGCAGTCCCCGACTGGAGCCCGGGGAG.

On this clone: The missing CDR3 end, 3 residues past where the read stops, is filled in from the germline J gene. The rearrangement uses TRBV10-3 and TRBJ1-5; D might be TRBD1 (5 bases). The CDR3 is 16 residues long. Germline V gene data show CDR1 as ENHRY and CDR2 as SYGVKD. The germline V and J ends were trimmed by 1 base and 5 bases, with 15 bases remaining between them. The CDR3 is CAISEWGRERDQPQHF. The covered CDR3 bases are TGTGCCATCAGTGAGTGGGGCAGGGAAAGGGATCAGCCC.